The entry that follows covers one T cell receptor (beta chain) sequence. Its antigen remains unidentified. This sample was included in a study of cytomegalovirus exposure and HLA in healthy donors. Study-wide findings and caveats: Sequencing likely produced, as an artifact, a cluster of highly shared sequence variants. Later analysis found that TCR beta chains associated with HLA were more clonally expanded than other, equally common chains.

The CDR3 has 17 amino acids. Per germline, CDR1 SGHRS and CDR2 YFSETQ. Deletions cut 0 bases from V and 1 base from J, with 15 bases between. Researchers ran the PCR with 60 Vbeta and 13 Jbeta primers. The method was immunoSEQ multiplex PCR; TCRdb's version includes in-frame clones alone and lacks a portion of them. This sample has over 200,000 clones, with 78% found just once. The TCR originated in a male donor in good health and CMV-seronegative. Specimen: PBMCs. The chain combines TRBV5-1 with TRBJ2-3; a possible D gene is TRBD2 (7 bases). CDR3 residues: CASSLGTGREGTDTQYF. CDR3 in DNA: TGCGCCAGCAGCTTGGGTACAGGGAGGGAGGGCACAGATACGCAGTATTTT.